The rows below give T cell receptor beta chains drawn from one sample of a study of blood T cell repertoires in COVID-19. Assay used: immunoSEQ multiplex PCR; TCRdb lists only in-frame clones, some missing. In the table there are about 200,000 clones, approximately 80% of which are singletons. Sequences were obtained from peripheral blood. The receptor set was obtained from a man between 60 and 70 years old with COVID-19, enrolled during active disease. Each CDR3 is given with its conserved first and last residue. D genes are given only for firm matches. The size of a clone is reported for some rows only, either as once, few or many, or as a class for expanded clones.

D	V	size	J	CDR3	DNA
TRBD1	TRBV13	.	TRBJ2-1	CASSSPGQGMAEQFF	TGTGCCAGCAGCTCACCGGGACAGGGGATGGCTGAGCAGTTCTTC
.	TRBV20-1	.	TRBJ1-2	CSASPTGGYTF	TGCAGTGCTAGTCCGACGGGTGGCTACACCTTC
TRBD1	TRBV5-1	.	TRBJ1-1	CASSPGPRQGLNTEAFF	TGCGCCAGCAGCCCGGGTCCGAGACAGGGGCTGAACACTGAAGCTTTCTTT
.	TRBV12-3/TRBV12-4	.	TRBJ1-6	CASSRDSPLHF	TGTGCCAGCAGTCGGGATTCACCCCTCCACTTT
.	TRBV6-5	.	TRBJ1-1	CASNLPGQWNTEAFF	TGTGCCAGCAATCTCCCAGGACAGTGGAACACTGAAGCTTTCTTT
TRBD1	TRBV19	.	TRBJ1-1	CASSTRQGMVTEAFF	TGTGCCAGTAGTACCCGACAGGGAATGGTCACTGAAGCTTTCTTT
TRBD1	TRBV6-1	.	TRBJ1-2	CASSEMTGSWNGYTF	TGTGCCAGCAGTGAAATGACAGGGTCGTGGAATGGCTACACCTTC
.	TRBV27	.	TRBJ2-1	CASSPRYIDYNEQFF	TGTGCCAGCAGTCCCCGATACATCGACTACAATGAGCAGTTCTTC
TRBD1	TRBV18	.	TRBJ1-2	CASSPETGVGYTF	TGTGCCAGCTCACCAGAGACAGGGGTCGGCTACACCTTC
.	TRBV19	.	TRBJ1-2	CASSMDPRGYYGYTF	TGTGCCAGTAGTATGGACCCGCGGGGATACTATGGCTACACCTTC
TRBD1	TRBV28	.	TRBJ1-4	CASSFEDRDEKLFF	TGTGCCAGCAGTTTTGAGGACAGGGACGAAAAACTGTTTTTT
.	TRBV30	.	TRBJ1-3	CAWSTGSSGNTIYF	TGTGCCTGGAGCACAGGGAGCTCTGGAAACACCATATATTTT
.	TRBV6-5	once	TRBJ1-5	CASSFATGQPQHF	TGTGCCAGCAGTTTTGCAACCGGTCAGCCCCAGCATTTT
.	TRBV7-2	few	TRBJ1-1	CASTYPRDTEAFF	TGTGCCAGCACCTATCCACGGGACACTGAAGCTTTCTTT
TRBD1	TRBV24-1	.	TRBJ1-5	CATSDPAGGQGVAAQHF	TGTGCCACCAGTGATCCCGCGGGGGGACAGGGGGTCGCGGCCCAGCATTTT
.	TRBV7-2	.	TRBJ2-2	CASSLGLWGRSGGELFF	TGTGCCAGCAGCTTAGGATTATGGGGCAGGTCCGGCGGGGAGCTGTTTTTT
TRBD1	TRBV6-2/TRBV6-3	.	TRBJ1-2	CASSFDRDPYGYTF	TGTGCCAGCAGTTTTGACAGGGATCCTTATGGCTACACCTTC
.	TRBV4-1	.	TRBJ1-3	CASSQDRHSGNTIYF	TGCGCCAGCAGCCAAGACAGGCACTCTGGAAACACCATATATTTT
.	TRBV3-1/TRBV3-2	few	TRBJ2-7	CASSQDSNDEQYF	TGTGCCAGCAGCCAAGATAGTAACGACGAGCAGTACTTC
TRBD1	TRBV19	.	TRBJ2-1	CASRGGQGKGEQFF	TGTGCCAGTAGGGGGGGACAGGGTAAAGGTGAGCAGTTCTTC
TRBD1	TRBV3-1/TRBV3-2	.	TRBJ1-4	CASSRPGGEGEKLFF	TGTGCCAGCAGCCGACCAGGGGGCGAGGGTGAAAAACTGTTTTTT
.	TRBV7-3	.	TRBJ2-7	CASSPDSTGYEQYF	TGTGCCAGCAGCCCAGACTCGACTGGTTACGAGCAGTACTTC
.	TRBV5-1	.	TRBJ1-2	CASTESPSTNYGYTF	TGCGCCAGCACTGAATCTCCTTCTACTAACTATGGCTACACCTTC
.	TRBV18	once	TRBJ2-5	CASSPTGNQETQYF	TGTGCCAGCTCACCCACAGGAAACCAAGAGACCCAGTACTTC
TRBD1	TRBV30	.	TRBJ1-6	CAWDSQGSSPLHF	TGTGCCTGGGATTCACAGGGGAGCTCACCCCTCCACTTT
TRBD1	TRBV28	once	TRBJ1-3	CASSSGTGAAGNTIYF	TGTGCCAGCAGTTCCGGGACAGGGGCTGCTGGAAACACCATATATTTT
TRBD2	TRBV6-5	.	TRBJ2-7	CASARGGATYEQYF	TGTGCCAGCGCCCGGGGGGGGGCCACCTACGAGCAGTACTTC
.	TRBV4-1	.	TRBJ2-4	CASSPGRVKGAKNIQYF	TGCGCCAGCAGCCCTGGACGAGTGAAGGGGGCCAAAAACATTCAGTACTTC
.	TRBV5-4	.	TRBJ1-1	CASSGKGVNTEAFF	TGTGCCAGCAGCGGGAAAGGGGTGAACACTGAAGCTTTCTTT
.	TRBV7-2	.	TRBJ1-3	CASSPGSASGNTIYF	TGTGCCAGCAGCCCCGGGAGTGCATCTGGAAACACCATATATTTT
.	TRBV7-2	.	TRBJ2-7	CASKLNTVYEQYF	TGTGCCAGCAAGCTTAATACAGTTTACGAGCAGTACTTC
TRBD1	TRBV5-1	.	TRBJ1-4	CASSLGQGLTNEKLFF	TGCGCCAGCAGCCTCGGACAGGGTCTAACTAATGAAAAACTGTTTTTT
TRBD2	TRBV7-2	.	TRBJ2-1	CASSLMRGGSLDEQFF	TGTGCCAGCAGCCTTATGCGGGGGGGAAGCCTCGATGAGCAGTTCTTC
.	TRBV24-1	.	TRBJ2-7	CATSGGDYLRGQYF	TGTGCCACCAGTGGGGGAGACTACCTCCGGGGGCAGTACTTC
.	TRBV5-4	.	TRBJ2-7	CASSPGGPTYEQYF	TGTGCCAGCAGCCCAGGCGGGCCCACCTACGAGCAGTACTTC
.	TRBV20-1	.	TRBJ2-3	CSASWRGGTDTQYF	TGCAGTGCTAGTTGGCGAGGAGGCACAGATACGCAGTATTTT
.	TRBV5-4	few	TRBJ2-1	CASSTDASTNEQFF	TGTGCCAGCAGCACGGACGCTAGCACCAATGAGCAGTTCTTC
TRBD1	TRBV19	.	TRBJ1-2	CASSIGQANGYTF	TGTGCCAGTAGTATTGGACAGGCTAATGGCTACACCTTC
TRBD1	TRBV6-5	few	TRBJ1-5	CASSPTGGGIQPQHF	TGTGCCAGCAGTCCGACAGGGGGAGGTATTCAGCCCCAGCATTTT
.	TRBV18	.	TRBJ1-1	CASSPFSTEAFF	TGTGCCAGCTCACCTTTTAGTACTGAAGCTTTCTTT
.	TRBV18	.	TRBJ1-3	CASSTDISGNTIYF	TGTGCCAGCTCAACGGACATCTCTGGAAACACCATATATTTT
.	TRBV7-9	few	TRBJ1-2	CASSGQWGDGYTF	TGTGCCAGCAGCGGTCAGTGGGGGGATGGCTACACCTTC
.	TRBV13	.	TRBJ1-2	CASSFDRIYGYTF	TGTGCCAGCAGCTTCGACAGGATTTATGGCTACACCTTC
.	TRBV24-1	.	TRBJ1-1	CATSDPVGGEAFF	TGTGCCACCAGTGATCCCGTTGGCGGTGAAGCTTTCTTT
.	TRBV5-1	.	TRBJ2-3	CASRNRFTSTDTQYF	TGCGCCAGCCGAAACAGGTTTACGAGCACAGATACGCAGTATTTT
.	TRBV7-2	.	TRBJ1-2	CASSAAGRYGYTF	TGTGCCAGCAGCGCGGCAGGGAGGTATGGCTACACCTTC
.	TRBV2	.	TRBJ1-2	CASSETAGGYTF	TGTGCCAGCAGTGAGACAGCGGGCGGCTACACCTTC
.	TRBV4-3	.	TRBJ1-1	CASSQDGGGPNTEAFF	TGCGCCAGCAGCCAAGATGGCGGCGGGCCCAACACTGAAGCTTTCTTT
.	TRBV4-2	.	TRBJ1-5	CASSHGGGDSNQPQHF	TGTGCCAGCAGCCACGGCGGGGGAGATAGCAATCAGCCCCAGCATTTT
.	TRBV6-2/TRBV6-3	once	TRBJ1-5	CASSPDSGGNQPQHF	TGTGCCAGCAGTCCGGACAGCGGAGGCAATCAGCCCCAGCATTTT